A selection of T cell receptor beta chains follows, all from one sample in a study of Ad26.COV2.S vaccination and SARS-CoV-2 variants. The data were produced by immunoSEQ multiplex PCR, yet TCRdb's version contains in-frame clones alone and is incomplete. The sample contains about 400,000 clones, about 91% of which appear only once. The material was peripheral blood, obtained in a trial of Ad26.COV2.S vaccine versus placebo. Source of these receptors: a person aged 18-60 years who received the Ad26.COV2.S COVID-19 vaccine or a placebo. CDR3s include the opening cysteine and the closing phenylalanine or tryptophan. Fields, in order: J gene, V gene, CDR3 protein.

j_gene: TRBJ2-4
v_gene: TRBV11-3
CDR3aa: CASSDFGGDIQYF

j_gene: TRBJ1-1
v_gene: TRBV4-1
CDR3aa: CASSQETSARGDTEAFF

j_gene: TRBJ2-1
v_gene: TRBV10-2
CDR3aa: CASSNRERSYNEQFF

j_gene: TRBJ2-7
v_gene: TRBV7-2
CDR3aa: CASSSGSSYEQYF

j_gene: TRBJ1-5
v_gene: TRBV28
CDR3aa: CASSPFTGVNGNQPQHF

j_gene: TRBJ2-7
v_gene: TRBV6-5
CDR3aa: CATRAGPYEQYF

j_gene: TRBJ2-2
v_gene: TRBV5-1
CDR3aa: CASREGARETGELFF

j_gene: TRBJ2-2
v_gene: TRBV28
CDR3aa: CASSLGLAGELFF

j_gene: TRBJ1-5
v_gene: TRBV6-6
CDR3aa: CASSYSRGGGRPQHF

j_gene: TRBJ1-6
v_gene: TRBV15
CDR3aa: CATQDGYSYNSPLHF

j_gene: TRBJ2-1
v_gene: TRBV10-3
CDR3aa: CAISVEYNEQFF

j_gene: TRBJ2-1
v_gene: TRBV9
CDR3aa: CASSVRLAGDEQFF

j_gene: TRBJ2-1
v_gene: TRBV5-1
CDR3aa: CASSLAAGPHEQFF

j_gene: TRBJ2-7
v_gene: TRBV20-1
CDR3aa: CSASSGRAIYEQYF

j_gene: TRBJ2-7
v_gene: TRBV4-2
CDR3aa: CASSQDQEQYF

j_gene: TRBJ1-2
v_gene: TRBV28
CDR3aa: CASSSVGGYYGYTF

j_gene: TRBJ1-1
v_gene: TRBV28
CDR3aa: CASSWDNLNTEAFF

j_gene: TRBJ1-5
v_gene: TRBV6-2/TRBV6-3
CDR3aa: CASSNGNQPQHF

j_gene: TRBJ2-1
v_gene: TRBV30
CDR3aa: CAWSISGYNEQFF

j_gene: TRBJ1-2
v_gene: TRBV30
CDR3aa: CAWSVGTGGGYGYTF

j_gene: TRBJ2-5
v_gene: TRBV6-6
CDR3aa: CASSQLGGETQYF

j_gene: TRBJ1-5
v_gene: TRBV5-1
CDR3aa: CASSLGQEGQPQHF

j_gene: TRBJ2-7
v_gene: TRBV12-1
CDR3aa: CASSGPGQSYEQYF

j_gene: TRBJ2-7
v_gene: TRBV11-2
CDR3aa: CASRSLAGGSYEQYF

j_gene: TRBJ2-5
v_gene: TRBV3-1/TRBV3-2
CDR3aa: CASSPERASVSAQYF

j_gene: TRBJ2-7
v_gene: TRBV10-3
CDR3aa: CAIRGSGTGPHEQYF

j_gene: TRBJ2-1
v_gene: TRBV3-1/TRBV3-2
CDR3aa: CASSQNQLAGYNEQFF

j_gene: TRBJ2-7
v_gene: TRBV27
CDR3aa: CASSNNYEQYF

j_gene: TRBJ2-1
v_gene: TRBV12-5
CDR3aa: CASGLGPGQVDNEQFF

j_gene: TRBJ1-5
v_gene: TRBV28
CDR3aa: CASSLMTGGVQPQHF

j_gene: TRBJ2-7
v_gene: TRBV11-3
CDR3aa: CASSLGLAGGAEQYF

j_gene: TRBJ2-7
v_gene: TRBV19
CDR3aa: CASSIGGTLYEQYF

j_gene: TRBJ1-4
v_gene: TRBV5-1
CDR3aa: CASSLGRTNEKLFF

j_gene: TRBJ1-4
v_gene: TRBV24-1
CDR3aa: CATSDPDKKLFF

j_gene: TRBJ2-3
v_gene: TRBV11-1
CDR3aa: CASSLAASRATDTQYF

j_gene: TRBJ1-6
v_gene: TRBV28
CDR3aa: CASRPGTEHGSPLHF

j_gene: TRBJ2-7
v_gene: TRBV13
CDR3aa: CASSRGGYEQYF

j_gene: TRBJ2-3
v_gene: TRBV19
CDR3aa: CASRDRSTDTQYF

j_gene: TRBJ2-7
v_gene: TRBV5-1
CDR3aa: CASSLGSSYEQYF

j_gene: TRBJ1-5
v_gene: TRBV28
CDR3aa: CASSLSTGGSNQPQHF

j_gene: TRBJ1-4
v_gene: TRBV5-1
CDR3aa: CASSSSGTGGLEKLFF

j_gene: TRBJ2-5
v_gene: TRBV15
CDR3aa: CATSSREDNQETQYF

j_gene: TRBJ1-1
v_gene: TRBV10-3
CDR3aa: CAIRRTVVAVGTEAFF

j_gene: TRBJ2-2
v_gene: TRBV21-1
CDR3aa: CASSGWGLAGGVRELFF

j_gene: TRBJ1-2
v_gene: TRBV6-5
CDR3aa: CASSTESTNYGYTF

j_gene: TRBJ2-1
v_gene: TRBV7-3
CDR3aa: CASSLGGLAGVDEQFF

j_gene: TRBJ1-5
v_gene: TRBV19
CDR3aa: CASSIEGEDQPQHF

j_gene: TRBJ1-1
v_gene: TRBV27
CDR3aa: CASSLAGGLGGTEAFF

j_gene: TRBJ1-3
v_gene: TRBV10-1
CDR3aa: CASSFPHSGNTIYF

j_gene: TRBJ2-7
v_gene: TRBV11-3
CDR3aa: CASRAQLGPHQYEQYF

j_gene: TRBJ1-1
v_gene: TRBV11-2
CDR3aa: CASSQRTGENTEAFF

j_gene: TRBJ2-5
v_gene: TRBV15
CDR3aa: CATSRGSNQETQYF

j_gene: TRBJ2-3
v_gene: TRBV3-1/TRBV3-2
CDR3aa: CASSQDRGGATDTQYF

j_gene: TRBJ1-6
v_gene: TRBV5-6
CDR3aa: CASLDSGTLSPLHF